These 28 T cell receptor beta chains share one sample of origin, sequenced in a study of CD8 T cells in ankylosing spondylitis. Study-level points and caveats: What appeared characteristic of ankylosing spondylitis blood was a TCR beta motif of eight highly homologous variants.

TCRdb reanalysed the 5' RACE reads using MiXCR and keeps one entry per CDR3 protein. The table includes 700,000 to 1,000,000 distinct CDR3 sequences, 12% detected once. Their specific antigens are unknown. Sequences were obtained from blood, either unsorted or a sorted T cell fraction (not recorded which). These receptors were taken from a male donor with ankylosing spondylitis.

V is TRBV29-1 and J is TRBJ2-2; D is unclear. The CDR3 extends over 12 amino acids. V was pared by 6 bases and J by 6 bases, with 11 bases between. Germline CDR1 SQVTM, CDR2 ANQGSEA. The CDR3 region is CSVGIRAGELFF. CDR3 coding DNA: TGCAGCGTCGGTATCCGGGCCGGGGAGCTGTTTTTT.

The chain links TRBV28 to TRBJ2-3; D is unresolved. Germline V gives CDR1 MDHEN, CDR2 SYDVKM. Between the trimmed V and J ends, which lost 5 bases and 4 bases, there was a span of 13 bases. The length of the CDR3 is 14 residues. The CDR3 spells CASSGVDRADTQYF. The CDR3 coding sequence is TGTGCCAGCAGTGGGGTAGATCGGGCAGATACGCAGTATTTT. Filled out from reference TRBV28 and TRBJ2-3, the complete variable domain reads DVKVTQSSRYLVKRTGEKVFLECVQDMDHENMFWYRQDPGLGLRLIYFSYDVKMKEKGDIPEGYSVSREKKERFSLILESASTNQTSMYLCASSGVDRADTQYFGPGTRLTVL.

This rearrangement joins TRBV20-1 to TRBJ2-7, with TRBD2 as a possible D gene (6 bases). CDR3 length: 14 amino acids. CDR1 is DFQATT and CDR2 is SNEGSKA in the germline V gene (reference sequence). Trimming stripped 6 bases from V and 0 bases from J, with 15 bases between. The CDR3 nucleotides are TGCAGTGCCGGGGGTAGCGGACGCTCCTACGAGCAGTACTTC. This translates into CSAGGSGRSYEQYF.

This clonotype was picked up a small number of times. J is TRBJ2-7 and V is TRBV6-1, with 8 nucleotides matching TRBD1. The CDR3 length is 12 residues. Germline assignment: CDR1 MNHNS and CDR2 SASEGT. After removal of 8 bases from V and 2 bases from J, the junction contained 2 bases not matched to a gene. The CDR3 sequence is CASGDRPYEQYF. CDR3 nucleotide sequence: TGTGCCAGCGGGGACAGGCCCTACGAGCAGTACTTC.

This rearrangement joins TRBV7-2 to TRBJ2-7; a weak D match, TRBD2 (5 bases). Germline CDR1 is SGHTA and CDR2 is FQGNSA. This CDR3 comprises 14 residues. Trimming removed 5 bases at V and 2 bases at J, with 13 bases between. CDR3 in DNA: TGTGCCAGCAGCCCACCGGGGAAGGCCTACGAGCAGTACTTC. Translated: CASSPPGKAYEQYF.

This clonotype was observed a few times. J is TRBJ2-1 and V is TRBV5-1; the D gene is possibly TRBD1 (6 bases). Trimming removed 2 bases from V and 10 bases from J, with 16 bases in between. Germline-derived CDR1 and CDR2 are SGHRS and YFSETQ. The CDR3 has 14 residues. Written as DNA, the CDR3 is TGCGCCAGCAGCTTCCTCGACAGGTCGGGGGAGCAGTTCTTC. Translation gives CASSFLDRSGEQFF.

The chain couples TRBV6-1 to TRBJ2-5; 8 positions agree with TRBD2. The trim removed 6 bases at V and 1 base at J, leaving 10 bases unmatched. The CDR3 has 16 amino acids. Germline V gene sequence: CDR1 MNHNS, CDR2 SASEGT. In DNA form, the CDR3 reads TGTGCCAGCAGCCCTTTCGGGGGGGGCTTCCAAGAGACCCAGTACTTC. Protein sequence: CASSPFGGGFQETQYF.

This clonotype was found a few times. This chain joins TRBV4-3 and TRBJ1-2; possibly TRBD1 for D (6 bases). Germline V gene sequence: CDR1 LGHNA, CDR2 YSLEER. The CDR3 totals 17 residues. Deletions cut 1 base from V and 1 base from J, with 16 bases between. CDR3 sequence reads: CASSQGVVQGLNYGYTF. The DNA of the CDR3 is TGCGCCAGCAGCCAAGGGGTCGTCCAGGGGCTTAACTATGGCTACACCTTC.

This clonotype showed up many times. A read error may produce the germline difference seen at one junction end. V is TRBV5-1 and J is TRBJ2-1; D ambiguous. The CDR3 extends over 14 amino acids. The germline V gene encodes CDR1 SGHRS and CDR2 YFSETQ. CDR3 region: CASSPATSNNEQFF. CDR3 nucleotides: TGCGCCAGCAGCCCCGCTACCTCCAACAATGAGCAGTTCTTC.

The chain is built from TRBV12-3 or TRBV12-4 and TRBJ1-1; TRBD1 might be the D (6 bases). The CDR3 spans 13 residues. Trimming took off 7 bases at V and 1 base at J, with 10 bases between the two ends. The CDR3, as DNA: TGTGCCAGCACACGGGACACGAACACTGAAGCTTTCTTT. Translated, it gives CASTRDTNTEAFF.

V gene TRBV15 combines with J gene TRBJ1-2; possibly TRBD1 for D (6 bases). CDR3 length equals 14 residues. V dropped 6 bases and J dropped 3 bases, with 14 bases sitting between them. Germline V lookup: CDR1 LNHNV, CDR2 YYDKDF (reference sequence). The CDR3 DNA is TGTGCCACCAGAAGATCGAGGACAGACTATGGCTACACCTTC. Encoded protein: CATRRSRTDYGYTF.

This clonotype was observed a few times. V is TRBV18 and J is TRBJ1-5; TRBD1 agrees at 7 bases. The CDR3 sequence is 15 residues long. The V gene end was trimmed by 4 bases and the J gene end by 3 bases; junction bases not matched to a gene: 6. The germline CDR1 and CDR2 sequences are KGHSH and LQKENI. CDR3 coding DNA: TGTGCCAGCTCACAGGGGCAGGGGGACAATCAGCCCCAGCATTTT. Protein: CASSQGQGDNQPQHF.

The sample holds a few counts of this clonotype. The chain couples TRBV4-2 to TRBJ1-2, with 7 bases that match TRBD1. V shed 3 bases, J shed 2 bases, and the junction held 9 bases outside the gene matches. CDR1 and CDR2 (germline): LGHNA, YNFKEQ. This CDR3 is 16 amino acids long. CDR3 bases: TGTGCCAGCAGCCAGACACAGGGGACCCTCAACTATGGCTACACCTTC. Protein sequence: CASSQTQGTLNYGYTF.

V gene TRBV7-9 combines with J gene TRBJ1-2; D possibly corresponds to TRBD1 (5 bases). Germline V gene sequence: CDR1 SEHNR, CDR2 FQNEAQ (reference sequence). This CDR3 has 15 amino acids. With 3 bases removed from V and 8 bases from J, the gap between germline ends came to 19 bases. CDR3 residues: CASSLGLRGLGGYTF. DNA of the CDR3: TGTGCCAGCAGCTTGGGACTCCGGGGTCTGGGAGGCTACACCTTC.

V gene TRBV18 combines with J gene TRBJ2-5; TRBD1 aligns across 11 bases. Losses at the gene ends were 2 bases for V and 3 bases for J; bases not matched to a gene: 8. This CDR3 spans 17 amino acids. The V gene's germline CDR1 is KGHSH and CDR2 LQKENI. In DNA, the CDR3 is TGTGCCAGCTCACCAACCGCCGGGACAGGGGGTAAAGAGACCCAGTACTTC. Translating gives CASSPTAGTGGKETQYF.

The V and J genes are TRBV7-2 and TRBJ2-1, with 7 positions matching TRBD2. Germline V gives CDR1 SGHTA, CDR2 FQGNSA. The CDR3 is 15 amino acids. Germline trimming cut 5 bases from V and 4 bases from J; bases unmatched to any gene: 8. DNA for the CDR3: TGTGCCAGCAGCCCCGAGACTAGCCGATACAATGAGCAGTTCTTC. It yields the protein CASSPETSRYNEQFF.

This sequence joins TRBV5-1 and TRBJ1-4; 9 nucleotides line up with TRBD1. Germline V lookup: CDR1 SGHRS, CDR2 YFSETQ. The CDR3 is 15 amino acids. The ends lost 2 bases at V and 4 bases at J; junction bases unmatched: 3. CDR3 DNA sequence: TGCGCCAGCAGCTTACAGGGGGCTGGTAATGAAAAACTGTTTTTT. Protein sequence: CASSLQGAGNEKLFF. Full variable domain (outside the CDR3, taken from reference TRBV5-1 and TRBJ1-4): KAGVTQTPRYLIKTRGQQVTLSCSPISGHRSVSWYQQTPGQGLQFLFEYFSETQRNKGNFPGRFSGRQFSNSRSEMNVSTLELGDSALYLCASSLQGAGNEKLFFGSGTQLSVL.

This rearrangement joins TRBV5-1 to TRBJ2-2; 9 bases agree with TRBD2. CDR3 length equals 17 residues. With 4 bases clipped from V and 6 bases from J, the junction kept 13 bases outside the gene matches. The germline V gene has CDR1 SGHRS and CDR2 YFSETQ. As DNA, the CDR3 is TGCGCCAGCAGCACCAAGATAGCGGGAGAAGGATCCGGGGAGCTGTTTTTT. It translates to CASSTKIAGEGSGELFF. Supplemented by reference TRBV5-1 and TRBJ2-2, the full variable domain reads KAGVTQTPRYLIKTRGQQVTLSCSPISGHRSVSWYQQTPGQGLQFLFEYFSETQRNKGNFPGRFSGRQFSNSRSEMNVSTLELGDSALYLCASSTKIAGEGSGELFFGEGSRLTVL.

This clonotype showed up just a few times. The chain combines TRBV25-1 with TRBJ2-3, with D perhaps assigned TRBD1 or TRBD2 (5 bases each). V shed 5 bases and J shed 1 base, with 13 bases lying between them. Per the germline V gene, CDR1 is MGHDK and CDR2 is SYGVNS. The CDR3 length is 15 residues. This CDR3 is CASSPKVGGTDTQYF. The CDR3 coding sequence is TGTGCCAGCAGTCCAAAGGTGGGGGGCACAGATACGCAGTATTTT.

This clonotype turned up a few times. The chain combines TRBV7-2 with TRBJ2-7; the D gene is possibly TRBD2 (5 bases). Germline V gene lookup returns CDR1 SGHTA and CDR2 FQGNSA. The CDR3 length is 14 residues. V was shortened by 8 bases and J by 3 bases, with 17 bases between the two germline ends. For the CDR3, the DNA is TGTGCCAGCCGAGCAGTGGGAGTAGGCTACGAGCAGTACTTC. Translation gives CASRAVGVGYEQYF.

The V gene is TRBV4-3, the J gene TRBJ2-7, with TRBD2 matching 11 bases. The V gene's germline CDR1 is LGHNA and CDR2 YSLEER. With V trimmed by 5 bases and J by 1 base, 4 bases remained unmatched. This CDR3 is built from 15 residues. CDR3 in amino acids: CASSDRLAGSYEQYF. The DNA of the CDR3 is TGCGCCAGCAGCGATAGACTAGCGGGATCCTACGAGCAGTACTTC.

The chain carries TRBV28 and TRBJ2-1; D is unclear. The CDR3 totals 12 residues. Germline V lookup: CDR1 MDHEN, CDR2 SYDVKM. The CDR3 sequence is CAAQRVYNEQFF. The CDR3 DNA sequence: TGTGCAGCGCAGCGAGTCTACAATGAGCAGTTCTTC.

This clonotype was seen many times. The chain uses TRBV20-1 and TRBJ2-5; 7 bases agree with TRBD2. The CDR3 totals 14 residues. Germline lookup yields CDR1 DFQATT and CDR2 SNEGSKA (reference sequence). V gave up 0 bases and J gave up 5 bases; unmatched junction bases: 6. As DNA, the CDR3 is TGCAGTGCTAGAGATCGCCGGGGGGTGGAGACCCAGTACTTC. Protein product: CSARDRRGVETQYF.

The chain is built from TRBV20-1 and TRBJ2-3, with 9 bases that match TRBD2. Trimming took 6 bases from V and 6 from J; bases not matched to a gene: 7. CDR1 and CDR2 from the germline V gene are DFQATT and SNEGSKA (reference sequence). The CDR3 is 13 amino acids. The chain's CDR3 is CSAWTSVEDTQYF. The CDR3, as DNA: TGCAGTGCATGGACTAGCGTTGAGGATACGCAGTATTTT.

This clonotype was seen ten or more times. CDR3 nucleotide sequence: TGCAGCGTTAATAGCGTGAATGAGCAGTTCTTC. It translates to CSVNSVNEQFF. The J gene is TRBJ2-1, the V gene TRBV29-1; a weak D match, TRBD2 (5 bases). The CDR3 extends over 11 amino acids. V lost 5 bases and J lost 7, with 9 bases in between. Looked up from germline, CDR1 is SQVTM and CDR2 is ANQGSEA.

J is TRBJ2-2 and V is TRBV20-1; 7 bases align to TRBD2. The CDR3 covers 13 residues. Germline lookup yields CDR1 DFQATT and CDR2 SNEGSKA (reference sequence). With V trimmed by 3 bases and J by 5 bases, 3 bases remained unmatched. CDR3 sequence (DNA): TGCAGTGCTAGCGGGAGGACGACCGGGGAGCTGTTTTTT. Its translation: CSASGRTTGELFF.

The V gene is TRBV7-9, the J gene TRBJ1-2; no definite D call. Trimming took 1 base from V and 6 from J, leaving 9 bases between them. This CDR3 is 13 amino acids long. Germline CDR1 reads SEHNR; CDR2 reads FQNEAQ (reference sequence). The CDR3 region has the DNA TGTGCCAGCAGCTTAGGGGAGTGGAATGGCTACACCTTC. This translates into CASSLGEWNGYTF.

The chain is built from TRBV6-6 and TRBJ1-1, with 7 bases fitting TRBD1. CDR3 length equals 13 residues. The J segment lost 5 bases and the V segment lost 5 bases, leaving 5 bases of the junction unmatched. Germline CDR1 and CDR2: MNHNY and SVGAGI (reference sequence). The CDR3 is CASSKTGVTEAFF. The CDR3 DNA follows: TGTGCCAGCAGTAAAACAGGGGTAACTGAAGCTTTCTTT.